This is a list of T cell receptor beta chains from one sample in a study of T cells in Graves' hyperthyroidism and ophthalmopathy. One entry per CDR3 protein, called by TCRdb with MiXCR from the multiplex PCR reads. The table records approximately 260,000 distinct CDR3 sequences, about 16% of them present only once. What was sequenced was blood. These receptors were taken from a woman aged 50 to 65 with Graves' hyperthyroidism that later progressed to Graves' ophthalmopathy. Each CDR3 is given with its conserved first and last residue. The D gene is left open where the match is weak. Where a row states a size, it is once, few, many or the class of an expanded clone; other rows omit it.

>TRBD2|14|many|TRBJ2-3|TRBV30
TGTGCCTGGGCCGGGGGGGGGACCTCAATTACGCAGTATTTT
CAWAGGGTSITQYF
>.|13|many|TRBJ1-4|TRBV27
TGTGCCAGCAGTTTTTCAGGGTGGGAAAAACTGTTTTTT
CASSFSGWEKLFF
>.|16|.|TRBJ2-3|TRBV6-1
TGTGCCAGCAGTTATTTTAGACTAGACTCCACAGATACGCAGTATTTT
CASSYFRLDSTDTQYF
>.|14|few|TRBJ2-1|TRBV30
TGTGCCTGGAGGGGGGCGGGAGATGTCAATGAGCAGTTCTTC
CAWRGAGDVNEQFF
>TRBD1|10|many|TRBJ2-1|TRBV2
TGTGCCAGCACAGGGGGCGCCCTGTTCTTC
CASTGGALFF
>.|17|few|TRBJ2-5|TRBV7-9
TGTGCCAGCAGCTCCTATTTCCTCGGGACGGAACAAGAGACCCAGTACTTC
CASSSYFLGTEQETQYF
>.|15|.|TRBJ2-3|TRBV10-3
TGTGCCATCAGGGGATCATTCAAGGGCACAGATACGCAGTATTTT
CAIRGSFKGTDTQYF
>.|14|many|TRBJ1-5|TRBV29-1
TGCAGCGCCGCCGAGGGGAATAGCAATCAGCCCCAGCATTTT
CSAAEGNSNQPQHF
>.|14|many|TRBJ2-7|TRBV28
TGTGCCAGCAGTTTAGGGCAGGGCTTCGCCGAGCAGTACTTC
CASSLGQGFAEQYF
>.|13|many|TRBJ2-1|TRBV2
TGTGCCAGCAGTGCGGCCGGGTACAATGAGCAGTTCTTC
CASSAAGYNEQFF
>.|14|once|TRBJ1-5|TRBV30
TGTGCCTGGAGTCCACCCTTTTACACCCAGCCCCAGCATTTT
CAWSPPFYTQPQHF
>.|13|many|TRBJ1-6|TRBV29-1
TGCAGCGCCAGACAGACCTATAATTCACCCCTCCACTTT
CSARQTYNSPLHF
>TRBD2|20|.|TRBJ2-6|TRBV13
TGTGCCAGCCGCTCGGGACTAGCGGGCCTGGGGGACTCTGGGGCCAACGTCCTGACTTTC
CASRSGLAGLGDSGANVLTF
>TRBD1|16|.|TRBJ1-1|TRBV6-1
TGTGCCAGCGGGACAGGGGGCTCCAAGTTTGCCGCTGAAGCTTTCTTT
CASGTGGSKFAAEAFF
>TRBD2|15|many|TRBJ2-1|TRBV7-9
TGTGCCAGCAACTTAGCGGGAGTGAGCTACAATGAGCAGTTCTTC
CASNLAGVSYNEQFF
>.|17|many|TRBJ2-3|TRBV4-2
TGTGCCAGCAGCCAAGATGGGGTAGCGGAGAGCACAGATACGCAGTATTTT
CASSQDGVAESTDTQYF
>.|15|many|TRBJ2-1|TRBV24-1
TGTGCCACCGGGGGAGCGTCGGGGGAAAACAATGAGCAGTTCTTC
CATGGASGENNEQFF
>.|14|.|TRBJ1-5|TRBV13
TGTGCCAGCAGCCGCAGGGACCGACGGGAGCCCCAGCATTTT
CASSRRDRREPQHF
>.|13|many|TRBJ1-1|TRBV11-3
TGTGCCAGCAGCTTTTTAAAGAACACTGAAGCTTTCTTT
CASSFLKNTEAFF
>TRBD1|11|many|TRBJ1-2|TRBV28
TGTTCCTCTCAGGGGGTTAAGGGCTACACCTTC
CSSQGVKGYTF
>.|15|many|TRBJ2-7|TRBV24-1
TGTGCCACCAGTGACCCCCGATCCACAGGGAACGAGCAGTACTTC
CATSDPRSTGNEQYF
>.|14|many|TRBJ2-1|TRBV12-3/TRBV12-4
TGTGCCAGCAGTTTGGCCCGGGGTGTAGATGAGCAGTTCTTC
CASSLARGVDEQFF
>.|13|many|TRBJ1-2|TRBV28
TGTGCCAGCAGTTCAGGATCTAACTATGGCTACACCTTC
CASSSGSNYGYTF
>.|14|many|TRBJ1-1|TRBV5-1
TGCGCCAGCAAATCCGAGCCCGCGGGAACTGAAGCTTTCTTT
CASKSEPAGTEAFF
>TRBD1|14|many|TRBJ2-7|TRBV27
TGTGCCAGCAGTTTTAGAAGGGGGCTATACGAGCAGTACTTC
CASSFRRGLYEQYF